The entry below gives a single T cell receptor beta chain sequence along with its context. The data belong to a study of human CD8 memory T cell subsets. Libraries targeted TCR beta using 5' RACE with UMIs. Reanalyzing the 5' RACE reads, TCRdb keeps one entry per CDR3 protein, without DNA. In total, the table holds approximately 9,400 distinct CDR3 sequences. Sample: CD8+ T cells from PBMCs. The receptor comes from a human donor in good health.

The CDR3 sequence is CASSDFTQGRGYNEQFF. This chain uses TRBV25-1 with TRBJ2-1; TCRdb outputs TRBD2, but without DNA this stays unchecked. Germline loops: CDR1 MGHDK, CDR2 SYGVNS. This CDR3 contains 17 residues.